Listed below are T cell receptor beta chains from one sample, sequenced in a study of post-analysis software for immune sequencing data. Using its own MiXCR run on the PCR reads, TCRdb lists one record per CDR3 protein. This table has a few hundred thousand distinct CDR3 sequences, roughly 30% appearing once. What was sequenced was blood. These receptors all come from a girl under 18 with multiple sclerosis. Both conserved end residues are part of each CDR3. Fields, in order: V gene, clone size, D gene, J gene, CDR3 protein, CDR3 DNA. The D gene is left open where the match is weak. Rows may omit the clone size; those that give it use once, few, many or a size class.

>TRBV12-3/TRBV12-4|many|TRBD2|TRBJ2-1
CASSFNGGGYEQFF
TGTGCCAGCAGTTTCAACGGCGGGGGGTATGAGCAGTTCTTC
>TRBV6-6|few|-|TRBJ2-3
CASMDYPSTDTQYF
TGTGCCAGCATGGACTATCCAAGCACAGATACGCAGTATTTT
>TRBV5-1|-|TRBD2|TRBJ2-3
CASREGLADTDTQYF
TGCGCCAGCAGGGAGGGACTAGCGGACACAGATACGCAGTATTTT
>TRBV7-2|-|TRBD1|TRBJ1-2
CASSLGPGGTLNYGYTF
TGTGCCAGCAGCTTAGGACCAGGGGGGACCCTAAACTATGGCTACACCTTC
>TRBV27|many|TRBD2|TRBJ2-5
CASSLFGGGETQYF
TGTGCCAGCAGTTTATTCGGCGGGGGTGAGACCCAGTACTTC
>TRBV28|-|TRBD2|TRBJ2-1
CASRRGGLVFF
TGTGCCAGCAGAAGAGGGGGACTAGTGTTCTTC
>TRBV3-1|few|-|TRBJ2-5
CASSLNPPQETQYF
TGTGCCAGCAGCCTGAATCCCCCTCAAGAGACCCAGTACTTC
>TRBV3-1|-|-|TRBJ2-7
CASSQGSYSYEQYF
TGTGCCAGCAGCCAGGGCAGTTACTCCTACGAGCAGTACTTC
>TRBV12-3/TRBV12-4|many|TRBD2|TRBJ2-3
CASRLAGITDTQYF
TGTGCCAGCAGACTAGCGGGGATCACAGATACGCAGTATTTT
>TRBV24-1|-|TRBD1|TRBJ2-1
CATSDSSTGQETQFF
TGTGCCACCAGTGATTCCTCGACAGGGCAAGAGACCCAGTTCTTC